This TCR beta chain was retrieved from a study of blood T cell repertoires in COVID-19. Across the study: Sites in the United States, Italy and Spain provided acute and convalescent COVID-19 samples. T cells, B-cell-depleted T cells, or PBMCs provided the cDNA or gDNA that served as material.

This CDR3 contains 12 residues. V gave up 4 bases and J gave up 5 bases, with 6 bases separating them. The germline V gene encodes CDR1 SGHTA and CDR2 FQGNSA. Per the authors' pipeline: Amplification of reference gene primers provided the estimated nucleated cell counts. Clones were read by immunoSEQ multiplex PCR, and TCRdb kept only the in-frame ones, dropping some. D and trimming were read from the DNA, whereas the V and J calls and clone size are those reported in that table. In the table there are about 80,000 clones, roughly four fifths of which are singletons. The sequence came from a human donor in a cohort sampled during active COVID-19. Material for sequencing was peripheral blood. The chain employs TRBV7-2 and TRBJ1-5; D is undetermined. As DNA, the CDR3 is TGTGCCAGCAGCTCAGGTGATCAGCCCCAGCATTTT. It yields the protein CASSSGDQPQHF. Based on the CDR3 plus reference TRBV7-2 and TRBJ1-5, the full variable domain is GAGVSQSPSNKVTEKGKDVELRCDPISGHTALYWYRQSLGQGLEFLIYFQGNSAPDKSGLPSDRFSAERTGGSVSTLTIQRTQQEDSAVYLCASSSGDQPQHFGDGTRLSIL.